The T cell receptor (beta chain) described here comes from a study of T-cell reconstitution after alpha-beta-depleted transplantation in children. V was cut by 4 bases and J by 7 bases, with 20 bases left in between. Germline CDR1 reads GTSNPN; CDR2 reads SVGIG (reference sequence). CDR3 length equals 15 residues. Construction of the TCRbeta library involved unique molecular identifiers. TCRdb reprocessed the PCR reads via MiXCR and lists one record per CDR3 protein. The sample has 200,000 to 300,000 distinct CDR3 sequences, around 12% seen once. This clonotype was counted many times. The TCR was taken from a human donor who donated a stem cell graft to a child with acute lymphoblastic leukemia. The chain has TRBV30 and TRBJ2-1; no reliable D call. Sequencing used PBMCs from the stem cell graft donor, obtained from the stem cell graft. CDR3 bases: TGTGCCTGGAAGAATCCCACTCATGTGGAAAATGAGCAGTTCTTC. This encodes CAWKNPTHVENEQFF.